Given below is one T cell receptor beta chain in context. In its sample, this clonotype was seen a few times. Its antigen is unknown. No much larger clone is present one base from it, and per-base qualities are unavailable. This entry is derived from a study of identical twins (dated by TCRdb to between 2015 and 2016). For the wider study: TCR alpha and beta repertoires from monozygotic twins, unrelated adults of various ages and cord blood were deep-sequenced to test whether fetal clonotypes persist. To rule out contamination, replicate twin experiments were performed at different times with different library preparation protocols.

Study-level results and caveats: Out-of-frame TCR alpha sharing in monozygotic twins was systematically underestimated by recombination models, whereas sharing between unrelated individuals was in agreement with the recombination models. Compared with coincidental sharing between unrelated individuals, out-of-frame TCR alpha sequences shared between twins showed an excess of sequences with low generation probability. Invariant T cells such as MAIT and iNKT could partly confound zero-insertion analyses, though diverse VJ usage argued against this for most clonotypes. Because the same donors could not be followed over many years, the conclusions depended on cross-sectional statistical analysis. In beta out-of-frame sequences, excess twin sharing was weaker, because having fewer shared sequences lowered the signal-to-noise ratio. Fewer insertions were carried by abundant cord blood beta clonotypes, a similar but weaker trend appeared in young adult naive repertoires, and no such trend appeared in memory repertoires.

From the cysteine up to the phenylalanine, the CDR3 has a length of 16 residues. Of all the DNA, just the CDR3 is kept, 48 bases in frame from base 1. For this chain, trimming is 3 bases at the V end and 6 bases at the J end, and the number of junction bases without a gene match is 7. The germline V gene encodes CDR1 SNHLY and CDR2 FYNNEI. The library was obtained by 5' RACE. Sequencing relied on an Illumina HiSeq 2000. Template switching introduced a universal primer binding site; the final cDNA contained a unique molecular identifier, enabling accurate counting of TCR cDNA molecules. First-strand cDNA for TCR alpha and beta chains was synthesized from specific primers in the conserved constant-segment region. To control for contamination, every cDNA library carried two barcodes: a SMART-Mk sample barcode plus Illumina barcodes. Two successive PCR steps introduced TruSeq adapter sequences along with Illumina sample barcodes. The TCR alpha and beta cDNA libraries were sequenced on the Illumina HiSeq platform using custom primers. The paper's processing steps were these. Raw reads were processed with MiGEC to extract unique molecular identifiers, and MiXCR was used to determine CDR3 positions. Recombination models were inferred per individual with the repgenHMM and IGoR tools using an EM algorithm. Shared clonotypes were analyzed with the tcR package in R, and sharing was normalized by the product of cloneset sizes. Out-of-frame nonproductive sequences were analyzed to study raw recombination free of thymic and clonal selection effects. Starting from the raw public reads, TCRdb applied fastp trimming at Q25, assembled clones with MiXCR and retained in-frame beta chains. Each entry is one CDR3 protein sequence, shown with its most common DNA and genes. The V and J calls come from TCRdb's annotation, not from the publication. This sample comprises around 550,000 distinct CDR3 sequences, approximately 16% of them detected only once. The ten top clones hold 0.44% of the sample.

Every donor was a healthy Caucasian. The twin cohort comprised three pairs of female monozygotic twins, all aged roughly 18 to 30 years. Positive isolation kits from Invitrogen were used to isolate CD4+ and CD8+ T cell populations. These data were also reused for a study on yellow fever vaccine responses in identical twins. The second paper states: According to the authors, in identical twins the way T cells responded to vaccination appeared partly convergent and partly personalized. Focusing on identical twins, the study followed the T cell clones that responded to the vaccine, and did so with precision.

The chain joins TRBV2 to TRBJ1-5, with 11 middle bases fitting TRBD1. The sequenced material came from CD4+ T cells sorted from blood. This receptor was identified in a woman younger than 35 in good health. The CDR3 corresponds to CASSEIRTGGSQPQHF. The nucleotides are TGTGCCAGCAGTGAGATACGGACAGGGGGCAGTCAGCCCCAGCATTTT.